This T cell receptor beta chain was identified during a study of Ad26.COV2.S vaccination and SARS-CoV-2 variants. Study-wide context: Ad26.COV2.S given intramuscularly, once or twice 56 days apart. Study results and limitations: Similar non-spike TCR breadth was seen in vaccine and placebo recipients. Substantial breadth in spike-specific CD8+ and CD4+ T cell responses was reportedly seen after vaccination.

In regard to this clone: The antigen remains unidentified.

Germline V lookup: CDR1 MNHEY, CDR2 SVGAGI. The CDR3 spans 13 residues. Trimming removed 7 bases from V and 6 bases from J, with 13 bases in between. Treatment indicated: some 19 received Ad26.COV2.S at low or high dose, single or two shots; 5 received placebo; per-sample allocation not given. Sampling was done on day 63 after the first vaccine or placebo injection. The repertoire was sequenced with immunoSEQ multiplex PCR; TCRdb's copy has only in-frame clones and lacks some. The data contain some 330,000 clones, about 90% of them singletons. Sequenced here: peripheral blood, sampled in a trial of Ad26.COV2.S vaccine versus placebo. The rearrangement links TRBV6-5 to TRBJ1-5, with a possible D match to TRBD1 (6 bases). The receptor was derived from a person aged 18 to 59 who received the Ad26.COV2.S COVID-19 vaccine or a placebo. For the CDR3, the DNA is TGTGCCAGCACGGGGGGGCGCGGTCAGCCCCAGCATTTT. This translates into CASTGGRGQPQHF.